A single sample gave rise to the 13 T cell receptor beta chains below, sequenced in a study of blood T cell repertoires in COVID-19. Libraries were prepared by immunoSEQ multiplex PCR; TCRdb keeps only in-frame clonotypes and omits some of them. The table shows about 210,000 clones, with around 91% occurring only once. Sequenced material: peripheral blood. These receptors were taken from a woman aged 40-49 years with acute or convalescent COVID-19.

V is TRBV30 and J is TRBJ2-1; no reliable D call. V was clipped by 3 bases and J by 9 bases, with 9 bases between them. The CDR3 spans 11 residues. Germline V gene sequence: CDR1 GTSNPN, CDR2 SVGIG (reference sequence). DNA for the CDR3: TGTGCCTGGAGGTCCTCCGGTGAGCAGTTCTTC. Protein: CAWRSSGEQFF.

The V gene is TRBV19, the J gene TRBJ1-2; 9 nucleotides align to TRBD1. Germline CDR1 reads LNHDA; CDR2 reads SQIVND (reference sequence). V was pared by 7 bases and J by 4 bases, with 7 bases of the junction left unmatched. This CDR3 comprises 14 residues. CDR3 in amino acids: CASNLPGQGYGYTF. In nucleotides, the CDR3 is TGTGCCAGTAATCTCCCGGGACAGGGCTATGGCTACACCTTC.

This chain uses TRBV4-2 with TRBJ1-1; no reliable D call. V was shortened by 0 bases and J by 5 bases, with 16 bases between the two germline ends. The CDR3 length is 16 residues. In germline, CDR1 is LGHNA, CDR2 YNFKEQ. As DNA, the CDR3 is TGTGCCAGCAGCCAAGATCCGATTTCCTATGATACTGAAGCTTTCTTT. This sequence encodes CASSQDPISYDTEAFF.

This clone was observed once. V and J are TRBV3-1 (or the pseudogene TRBV3-2) and TRBJ2-5; 10 bases are shared with TRBD2. CDR1 LGHDT and CDR2 YNNKEL come from the germline V gene (reference sequence). V shed 1 base, J shed 3 bases, and the junction held 5 bases outside the gene matches. This CDR3 spans 16 amino acids. The CDR3 DNA reads TGTGCCAGCAGCCAAGTTAGCGGGGGGCCGGAAGAGACCCAGTACTTC. This codes for CASSQVSGGPEETQYF.

The rearrangement uses TRBV11-2 and TRBJ2-3; 7 bases fit TRBD2. This CDR3 region has 16 residues. V lost 8 bases and J lost 6; bases outside the gene matches: 17. CDR1 SGHAT and CDR2 FQNNGV come from the germline V gene. The CDR3 here is CASHEPTRLAGDTQYF. The DNA of the CDR3 is TGTGCCAGCCACGAACCGACCCGACTAGCAGGGGATACGCAGTATTTT. The full variable domain, rest sourced from reference TRBV11-2 and TRBJ2-3, is EAGVAQSPRYKIIEKRQSVAFWCNPISGHATLYWYQQILGQGPKLLIQFQNNGVVDDSQLPKDRFSAERLKGVDSTLKIQPAKLEDSAVYLCASHEPTRLAGDTQYFGPGTRLTVL.

This clone has more than one count but fewer than ten. V is TRBV12-3 or TRBV12-4 and J is TRBJ1-1, with D tentatively TRBD1 (5 bases). Trimming stripped 8 bases from V and 7 bases from J, with 11 bases between. The CDR3 sequence is 11 residues long. Here the CDR3 DNA reads TGTGCCAGCCGAGCGGGGGTTGAAGCTTTCTTT. It encodes CASRAGVEAFF.

J is TRBJ2-3 and V is TRBV7-2, with 7 nucleotides matching TRBD1. The CDR3 has 15 amino acids. V shed 0 bases and J 0 bases; nucleotides not matched to a gene: 0. Germline V lookup: CDR1 SGHTA, CDR2 FQGNSA. CDR3: CASSLAGQSTDTQYF. As DNA, the CDR3 is TGTGCCAGCAGCTTAGCGGGACAGAGCACAGATACGCAGTATTTT. The whole variable domain, remainder taken from reference TRBV7-2 and TRBJ2-3, is GAGVSQSPSNKVTEKGKDVELRCDPISGHTALYWYRQSLGQGLEFLIYFQGNSAPDKSGLPSDRFSAERTGGSVSTLTIQRTQQEDSAVYLCASSLAGQSTDTQYFGPGTRLTVL.

Only one count was recorded for this clone. The chain employs TRBV7-2 and TRBJ1-2, with TRBD1 matching 7 bases. The V gene's germline CDR1 is SGHTA and CDR2 FQGNSA. J lost 7 bases, V lost 2 bases, and 10 bases had no gene match. CDR3 size: 15 residues. The CDR3 DNA is TGTGCCAGCAGCTTATCGGTGACAGGGAAATCTGGCTACACCTTC. Its protein product is CASSLSVTGKSGYTF.

The chain carries TRBV5-1 and TRBJ1-1; D may be TRBD1 (5 bases). Germline CDR1 is SGHRS and CDR2 is YFSETQ. This CDR3 has 12 amino acids. V was trimmed by 5 bases and J by 6 bases, leaving 11 bases between them. Written as DNA, the CDR3 is TGCGCCAGCAGTGACAGCCAGCCTGAAGCTTTCTTT. As protein: CASSDSQPEAFF.

This chain connects TRBV4-1 to TRBJ1-6, with D possibly matching TRBD1 (6 bases). The germline gives CDR1 MGHRA, CDR2 YSYEKL. CDR3 length equals 16 residues. The V end lost 0 bases, the J end lost 10 bases, and 16 bases lay between the germline ends. CDR3 sequence: CASSQDKGQGRSPLHF. As DNA, the CDR3 is TGCGCCAGCAGCCAAGATAAGGGACAAGGCAGATCACCCCTCCACTTT.

The V and J genes are TRBV2 and TRBJ1-3, with no clear D. The CDR3 has 16 amino acids. The germline V and J ends were trimmed by 5 bases and 0 bases, with 14 bases remaining between them. CDR1 is SNHLY and CDR2 is FYNNEI in the germline V gene. This CDR3 is CASSPETIYSGNTIYF. The CDR3, as DNA: TGTGCCAGCAGTCCCGAGACAATTTACTCTGGAAACACCATATATTTT.

The CDR3 reads CASRRLAASTDTQYF. DNA of the CDR3: TGTGCCAGCAGAAGACTAGCGGCTAGCACAGATACGCAGTATTTT. The chain uses TRBV27 and TRBJ2-3; 9 positions agree with TRBD2. The germline V gene encodes CDR1 MNHEY and CDR2 SMNVEV (reference sequence). Unmatched junction bases numbered 4, after V lost 6 bases and J lost 0 bases. The CDR3 loop spans 15 amino acids.

The chain couples TRBV10-3 to TRBJ1-4; 12 nucleotides align to TRBD1. Germline V lookup: CDR1 ENHRY, CDR2 SYGVKD. This CDR3 has 19 amino acids. V lost 2 bases, J lost 7 bases, and 14 bases stayed unmatched. The CDR3 nucleotides read TGTGCCATCAGTGAGAGCACGGGACAGGGGGCGGCAGGACGTGAAAAACTGTTTTTT. Protein: CAISESTGQGAAGREKLFF.